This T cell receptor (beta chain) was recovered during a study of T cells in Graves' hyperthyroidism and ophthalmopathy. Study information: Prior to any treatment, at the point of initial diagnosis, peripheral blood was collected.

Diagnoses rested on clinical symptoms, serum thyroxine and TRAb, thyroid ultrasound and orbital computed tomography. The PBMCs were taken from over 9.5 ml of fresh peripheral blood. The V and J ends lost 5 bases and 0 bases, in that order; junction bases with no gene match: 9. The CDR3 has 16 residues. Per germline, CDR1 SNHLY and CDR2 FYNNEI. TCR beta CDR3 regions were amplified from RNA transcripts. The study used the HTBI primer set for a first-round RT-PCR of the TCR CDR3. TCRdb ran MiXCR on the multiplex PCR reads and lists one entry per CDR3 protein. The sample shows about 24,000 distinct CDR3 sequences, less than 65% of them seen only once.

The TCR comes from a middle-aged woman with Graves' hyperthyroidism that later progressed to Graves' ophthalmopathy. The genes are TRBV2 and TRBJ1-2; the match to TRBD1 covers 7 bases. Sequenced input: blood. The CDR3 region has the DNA TGTGCCAGCAGTTTACAGGGGCCGCGAGCTAACTATGGCTACACCTTC. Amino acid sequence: CASSLQGPRANYGYTF.